This is a list of T cell receptor beta chains from one sample in a study of blood T cell repertoires in COVID-19. Assay used: immunoSEQ multiplex PCR; TCRdb lists only in-frame clones, some missing. In the table there are fewer than 200,000 clones, roughly four fifths of which are singletons. The sequencing input was peripheral blood. These receptors came from a human donor in a cohort sampled during active COVID-19. Both conserved end residues are part of each CDR3. Fields, in order: D gene, clone size, J gene, V gene, CDR3 DNA, CDR3 protein. D genes are given only for firm matches. Clone size is shown for a subset of rows, as once, few, many or a class of expanded clone.

D: TRBD1; size: NA; J: TRBJ2-7; V: TRBV6-2/TRBV6-3; DNA: TGTGCCAGCAGTTACTCGAGGGGACAGGGGGCCTCCGAGCAGTACTTC; CDR3: CASSYSRGQGASEQYF
D: NA; size: NA; J: TRBJ1-5; V: TRBV12-3/TRBV12-4; DNA: TGTGCCAGCAGTTCGAACACCAATCAGCCCCAGCATTTT; CDR3: CASSSNTNQPQHF
D: TRBD1; size: NA; J: TRBJ1-2; V: TRBV25-1; DNA: TGTGCCAGCAGTGAATACGGGGGGGGACAGGGAAGGGTCTATGGCTACACCTTC; CDR3: CASSEYGGGQGRVYGYTF
D: NA; size: NA; J: TRBJ2-7; V: TRBV5-5; DNA: TGTGCCAGCAGCTCCACGGGTAGCTACGAGCAGTACTTC; CDR3: CASSSTGSYEQYF
D: TRBD1; size: NA; J: TRBJ1-5; V: TRBV29-1; DNA: TGCAGCGTTGAAGCCTCGACAGGGGGCAATCAGCCCCAGCATTTT; CDR3: CSVEASTGGNQPQHF
D: NA; size: NA; J: TRBJ1-1; V: TRBV6-5; DNA: TGTGCCAGCAGCTTACAGGGCGCTGAAGCTTTCTTT; CDR3: CASSLQGAEAFF
D: TRBD1; size: NA; J: TRBJ1-1; V: TRBV19; DNA: TGTGCCAGTAGTCCAGGACAGGGAAAGAACACTGAAGCTTTCTTT; CDR3: CASSPGQGKNTEAFF
D: NA; size: NA; J: TRBJ1-1; V: TRBV6-2/TRBV6-3; DNA: TGTGCCAGCAGCACCCTACCACAGGGAGTCACTGAAGCTTTCTTT; CDR3: CASSTLPQGVTEAFF
D: TRBD2; size: NA; J: TRBJ2-7; V: TRBV29-1; DNA: TGCAGCGTTGGGACCCTAGCGGGAGGAAACTACGAGCAGTACTTC; CDR3: CSVGTLAGGNYEQYF
D: NA; size: NA; J: TRBJ1-2; V: TRBV9; DNA: TGTGCCAGCAGTCCGGGAGGACGGACCTATGGGGGCTACACCTTC; CDR3: CASSPGGRTYGGYTF
D: TRBD2; size: NA; J: TRBJ2-3; V: TRBV7-9; DNA: TGTGCCAGCAGCTTAGAACTAGCGGGGAGCACAGATACGCAGTATTTT; CDR3: CASSLELAGSTDTQYF
D: NA; size: few; J: TRBJ2-7; V: TRBV27; DNA: TGTGCCAGCAGTTTGGCGGGCACCTCCTACGAGCAGTACTTC; CDR3: CASSLAGTSYEQYF
D: NA; size: NA; J: TRBJ2-7; V: TRBV18; DNA: TGTGCCAGCTCACTCCTTGGGGCAGGGGACAACGAGCAGTACTTC; CDR3: CASSLLGAGDNEQYF
D: NA; size: NA; J: TRBJ2-7; V: TRBV6-5; DNA: TGTGCCAGCAGGCCGGGACTCCAGAGCTCCTACGAGCAGTACTTC; CDR3: CASRPGLQSSYEQYF
D: TRBD1; size: NA; J: TRBJ1-5; V: TRBV2; DNA: TGTGCCAGCAGGGGGGGACAGGGGAAGAGAAATCAGCCCCAGCATTTT; CDR3: CASRGGQGKRNQPQHF
D: TRBD1; size: NA; J: TRBJ2-7; V: TRBV3-1/TRBV3-2; DNA: TGTGCCAGCAGCCTAACCACCGGGACAGGCCGTTACGAGCAGTACTTC; CDR3: CASSLTTGTGRYEQYF
D: TRBD1; size: NA; J: TRBJ1-4; V: TRBV4-1; DNA: TGCGCCAGCAGCCAAGAAGGACAGGGGTCAACTAATGAAAAACTGTTTTTT; CDR3: CASSQEGQGSTNEKLFF
D: NA; size: NA; J: TRBJ1-3; V: TRBV3-1/TRBV3-2; DNA: TGTGCCAGCAGCAGTACGGGAAGTGGAAACACCATATATTTT; CDR3: CASSSTGSGNTIYF
D: TRBD2; size: NA; J: TRBJ2-1; V: TRBV14; DNA: TGTGCCAGCAGCCAACATGCGGGAGGGCCGGGGAATGAGCAGTTCTTC; CDR3: CASSQHAGGPGNEQFF
D: TRBD2; size: NA; J: TRBJ2-5; V: TRBV12-5; DNA: TGTGCTAGTGGTTTGATCACTAGCGGGGGGCCCGGGACCCAGTACTTC; CDR3: CASGLITSGGPGTQYF
D: TRBD2; size: NA; J: TRBJ2-7; V: TRBV19; DNA: TGTGCCAGTAGTAAGTGGCTGGGGGGGGCCTACGAGCAGTACTTC; CDR3: CASSKWLGGAYEQYF
D: TRBD1; size: NA; J: TRBJ2-3; V: TRBV7-2; DNA: TGTGCCAGCAGCATAACAGGGGGCGCGGGCACAGATACGCAGTATTTT; CDR3: CASSITGGAGTDTQYF
D: TRBD1; size: NA; J: TRBJ2-2; V: TRBV15; DNA: TGTGCCACCAGCAAGGACAGGGGGCGCACCGGGGAGCTGTTTTTT; CDR3: CATSKDRGRTGELFF
D: NA; size: NA; J: TRBJ1-2; V: TRBV7-8; DNA: TGTGCCAGCAGCTTACCTCAGGGGGGCTACACCTTC; CDR3: CASSLPQGGYTF
D: NA; size: NA; J: TRBJ1-3; V: TRBV15; DNA: TGTGCCACCACTCGGAGCTCTGGAAACACCATATATTTT; CDR3: CATTRSSGNTIYF
D: NA; size: once; J: TRBJ2-2; V: TRBV18; DNA: TGTGCCAGCTCACCAACAAGGGCCCAGGGCACCGGGGAGCTGTTTTTT; CDR3: CASSPTRAQGTGELFF
D: NA; size: once; J: TRBJ1-4; V: TRBV4-3; DNA: TGCGCCAGCAGCCAAGGGGCAGCAACTAATGAAAAACTGTTTTTT; CDR3: CASSQGAATNEKLFF
D: NA; size: NA; J: TRBJ1-5; V: TRBV18; DNA: TGTGCCAGCTCACCAAAGACAACAGGGAAGGGAAATCAGCCCCAGCATTTT; CDR3: CASSPKTTGKGNQPQHF
D: NA; size: NA; J: TRBJ1-3; V: TRBV5-6; DNA: TGTGCCAGCAGCTTTTTAGTCTCTGGAAACACCATATATTTT; CDR3: CASSFLVSGNTIYF
D: NA; size: NA; J: TRBJ2-7; V: TRBV5-6; DNA: TGTGCCAGCAGCTTGGGGACAACGACTTACGAGCAGTACTTC; CDR3: CASSLGTTTYEQYF
D: TRBD1; size: NA; J: TRBJ1-6; V: TRBV7-9; DNA: TGTGCCAGCAGACCCGACAGGGTGCGTTCACCCCTCCACTTT; CDR3: CASRPDRVRSPLHF
D: TRBD1; size: NA; J: TRBJ2-1; V: TRBV11-3; DNA: TGTGCCAGCAGCTTAGTCCGACAGGGGCGTTACAATGAGCAGTTCTTC; CDR3: CASSLVRQGRYNEQFF
D: NA; size: NA; J: TRBJ1-3; V: TRBV5-1; DNA: TGCGCCAGCAGCCAGAGGGCAGTCCCGAGCTCTGGAAACACCATATATTTT; CDR3: CASSQRAVPSSGNTIYF
D: NA; size: once; J: TRBJ1-5; V: TRBV3-1/TRBV3-2; DNA: TGTGCCAGCAGCCAAGAGTCGAGCAATCAGCCCCAGCATTTT; CDR3: CASSQESSNQPQHF
D: NA; size: NA; J: TRBJ1-4; V: TRBV6-4; DNA: TGTGCCAGCAGTGTGAAGGGGGAGACTAATGAAAAACTGTTTTTT; CDR3: CASSVKGETNEKLFF
D: NA; size: NA; J: TRBJ2-1; V: TRBV6-5; DNA: TGTGCCAGCAGTTACTCGGGGACAAACAATGAGCAGTTCTTC; CDR3: CASSYSGTNNEQFF
D: NA; size: NA; J: TRBJ1-5; V: TRBV3-1/TRBV3-2; DNA: TGTGCCAGCAGCCAAGGGGGACACAGCAATCAGCCCCAGCATTTT; CDR3: CASSQGGHSNQPQHF
D: NA; size: NA; J: TRBJ2-7; V: TRBV2; DNA: TGTGCCAGCAGTGACGGGACAAGCATCTACGAGCAGTACTTC; CDR3: CASSDGTSIYEQYF
D: TRBD2; size: NA; J: TRBJ2-2; V: TRBV15; DNA: TGTGCCACCAGCAGAGATTTAAGCGGGAGGGCCTTGAGGAACACCGGGGAGCTGTTTTTT; CDR3: CATSRDLSGRALRNTGELFF
D: NA; size: NA; J: TRBJ1-5; V: TRBV20-1; DNA: TGCAGTGCTAGTTCCGGTCAGCCCCAGCATTTT; CDR3: CSASSGQPQHF
D: TRBD2; size: once; J: TRBJ2-7; V: TRBV11-2; DNA: TGTGCCAGCAGCTTAGGACTAGCGGGAGAGCAGTACTTC; CDR3: CASSLGLAGEQYF
D: TRBD2; size: NA; J: TRBJ2-1; V: TRBV10-3; DNA: TGTGCCATCAGTGAGTCGACAGCGGGGGGGCAGAATGAGCAGTTCTTC; CDR3: CAISESTAGGQNEQFF
D: TRBD2; size: NA; J: TRBJ2-7; V: TRBV4-1; DNA: TGCGCCAGCAGCCAAGGCCTAGCGGGAGGGTACGAGCAGTACTTC; CDR3: CASSQGLAGGYEQYF
D: TRBD2; size: NA; J: TRBJ2-3; V: TRBV5-8; DNA: TGTGCCAGCAGCTGGGGGTACGGTAGCGGGGCGGGCACAGATACGCAGTATTTT; CDR3: CASSWGYGSGAGTDTQYF
D: TRBD1; size: NA; J: TRBJ1-4; V: TRBV6-8; DNA: TGTGCCAGCACAGGGGGAACTAATGAAAAACTGTTTTTT; CDR3: CASTGGTNEKLFF
D: NA; size: NA; J: TRBJ1-2; V: TRBV19; DNA: TGTGCCAGTAGTAAACGGGCGACAGCCGCACCCCTGGTTGGCTACACCTTC; CDR3: CASSKRATAAPLVGYTF
D: NA; size: NA; J: TRBJ1-1; V: TRBV19; DNA: TGTGCCAGTCGAGAGAACACTGAAGCTTTCTTT; CDR3: CASRENTEAFF
D: NA; size: once; J: TRBJ2-3; V: TRBV5-1; DNA: TGCGCCAGCAGCTTGAGGCGAGGAGTCCCCACAGATACGCAGTATTTT; CDR3: CASSLRRGVPTDTQYF
D: TRBD1; size: once; J: TRBJ1-4; V: TRBV5-4; DNA: TGTGCCAGCAGCTTGGATACAGGGGGCCAGGAAAAACTGTTTTTT; CDR3: CASSLDTGGQEKLFF
D: TRBD1; size: NA; J: TRBJ2-1; V: TRBV28; DNA: TGTGCCAGCAGAGTGACAGGGGGCTTCTACAATGAGCAGTTCTTC; CDR3: CASRVTGGFYNEQFF
D: TRBD1; size: few; J: TRBJ1-5; V: TRBV28; DNA: TGTGCCAGCATTGGTGGTGGAGGGGGCGTTTGGAGCAATCAGCCCCAGCATTTT; CDR3: CASIGGGGGVWSNQPQHF
D: NA; size: NA; J: TRBJ1-5; V: TRBV6-2/TRBV6-3; DNA: TGTGCCAGCAGTTACTCAGCTCTTCGTCCCACCGATTATCAGCCCCAGCATTTT; CDR3: CASSYSALRPTDYQPQHF
D: TRBD1; size: few; J: TRBJ1-1; V: TRBV19; DNA: TGTGCCGCCTCCGGGACAGCGAACACTGAAGCTTTCTTT; CDR3: CAASGTANTEAFF
D: TRBD1; size: NA; J: TRBJ2-4; V: TRBV6-7; DNA: TGTGCCAGCAGCCCTCGACAGGGGATAGCCAAAAACATTCAGTACTTC; CDR3: CASSPRQGIAKNIQYF
D: TRBD2; size: NA; J: TRBJ2-7; V: TRBV6-2/TRBV6-3; DNA: TGTGCCAGCAGCAGCCTTAGCGGGAGCCCCCCCTCCTACGAGCAGTACTTC; CDR3: CASSSLSGSPPSYEQYF
D: NA; size: NA; J: TRBJ2-7; V: TRBV21-1; DNA: TGTGCCAGCAGCAAAGGCCGGACTAGCGGGAGTTACGAGCAGTACTTC; CDR3: CASSKGRTSGSYEQYF
D: NA; size: NA; J: TRBJ2-7; V: TRBV6-2/TRBV6-3; DNA: TGTGCCAGCAGTTACCGGCAGGGGGGCGAGCAGTACTTC; CDR3: CASSYRQGGEQYF